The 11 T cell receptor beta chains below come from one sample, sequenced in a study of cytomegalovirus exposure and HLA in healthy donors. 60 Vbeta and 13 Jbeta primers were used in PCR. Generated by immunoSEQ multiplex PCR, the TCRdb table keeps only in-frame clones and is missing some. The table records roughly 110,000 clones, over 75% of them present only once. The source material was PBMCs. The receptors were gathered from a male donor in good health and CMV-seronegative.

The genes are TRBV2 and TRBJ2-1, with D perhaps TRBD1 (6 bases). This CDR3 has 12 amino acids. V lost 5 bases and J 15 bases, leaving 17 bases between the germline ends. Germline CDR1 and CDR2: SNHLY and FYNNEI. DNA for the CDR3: TGTGCCAGCAGTAACCAACAGGGCCGGCCGTTCTTC. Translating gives CASSNQQGRPFF.

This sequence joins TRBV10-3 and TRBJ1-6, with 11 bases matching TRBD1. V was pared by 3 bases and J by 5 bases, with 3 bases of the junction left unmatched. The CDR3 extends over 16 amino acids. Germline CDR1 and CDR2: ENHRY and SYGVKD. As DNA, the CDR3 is TGTGCCATCAGTGATGCGGACAGGGGGCATAATTCACCCCTCCACTTT. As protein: CAISDADRGHNSPLHF.

CDR3 DNA: TGTGCCAGCAGCCGGGACACTTTCACCGGGGAGCTGTTTTTT. Amino acid sequence: CASSRDTFTGELFF. V and J are TRBV5-5 and TRBJ2-2; possibly TRBD1 for D (6 bases). The CDR3 loop spans 14 amino acids. V was clipped by 4 bases and J by 4 bases, with 11 bases between them. Germline V gives CDR1 SGHKS, CDR2 YYEKEE (reference sequence).

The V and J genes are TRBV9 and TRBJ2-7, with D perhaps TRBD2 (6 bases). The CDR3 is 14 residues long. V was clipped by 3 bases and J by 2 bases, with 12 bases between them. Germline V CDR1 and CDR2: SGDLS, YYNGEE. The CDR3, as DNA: TGTGCCAGCAGCGCGGGAGTTGGAGCCTACGAGCAGTACTTC. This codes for CASSAGVGAYEQYF.

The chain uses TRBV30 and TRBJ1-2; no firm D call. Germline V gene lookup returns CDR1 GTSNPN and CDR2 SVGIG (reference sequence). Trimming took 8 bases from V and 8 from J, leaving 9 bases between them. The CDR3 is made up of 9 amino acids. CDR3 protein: CAGPGGYTF. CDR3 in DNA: TGTGCCGGCCCAGGAGGCTACACCTTC.

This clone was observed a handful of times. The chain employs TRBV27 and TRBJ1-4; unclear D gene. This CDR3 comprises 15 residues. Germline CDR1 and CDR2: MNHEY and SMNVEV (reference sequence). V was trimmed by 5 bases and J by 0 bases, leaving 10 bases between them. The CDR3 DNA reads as TGTGCCAGCAGTCCGGAGCTTGCAACTAATGAAAAACTGTTTTTT. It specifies CASSPELATNEKLFF.

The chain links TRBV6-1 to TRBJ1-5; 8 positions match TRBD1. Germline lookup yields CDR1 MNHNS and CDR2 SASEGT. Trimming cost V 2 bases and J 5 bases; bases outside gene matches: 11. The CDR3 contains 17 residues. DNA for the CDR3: TGTGCCAGCAGTGAACGGACCCCCGGGACAGGCTATCAGCCCCAGCATTTT. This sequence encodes CASSERTPGTGYQPQHF.

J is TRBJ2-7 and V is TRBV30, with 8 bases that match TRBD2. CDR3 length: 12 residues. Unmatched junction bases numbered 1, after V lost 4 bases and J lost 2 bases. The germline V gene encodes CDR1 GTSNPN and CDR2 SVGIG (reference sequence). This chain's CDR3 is CAWTGLAYEQYF. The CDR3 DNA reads TGTGCCTGGACGGGACTAGCCTACGAGCAGTACTTC.

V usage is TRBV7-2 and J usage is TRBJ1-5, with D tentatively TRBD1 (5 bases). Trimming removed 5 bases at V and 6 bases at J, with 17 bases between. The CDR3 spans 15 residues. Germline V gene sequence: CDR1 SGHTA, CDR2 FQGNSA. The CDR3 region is CASSPGYRGGQPQHF. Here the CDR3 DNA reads TGTGCCAGCAGCCCAGGATATAGGGGCGGTCAGCCCCAGCATTTT. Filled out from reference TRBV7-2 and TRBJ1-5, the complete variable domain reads GAGVSQSPSNKVTEKGKDVELRCDPISGHTALYWYRQSLGQGLEFLIYFQGNSAPDKSGLPSDRFSAERTGGSVSTLTIQRTQQEDSAVYLCASSPGYRGGQPQHFGDGTRLSIL.

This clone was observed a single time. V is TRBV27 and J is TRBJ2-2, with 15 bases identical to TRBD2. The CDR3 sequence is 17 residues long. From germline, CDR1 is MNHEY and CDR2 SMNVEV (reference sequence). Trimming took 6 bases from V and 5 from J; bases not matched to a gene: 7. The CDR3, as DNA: TGTGCCAGCAGCCCCAGGACTAGCGGGAGGGGAACCGGGGAGCTGTTTTTT. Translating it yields CASSPRTSGRGTGELFF.

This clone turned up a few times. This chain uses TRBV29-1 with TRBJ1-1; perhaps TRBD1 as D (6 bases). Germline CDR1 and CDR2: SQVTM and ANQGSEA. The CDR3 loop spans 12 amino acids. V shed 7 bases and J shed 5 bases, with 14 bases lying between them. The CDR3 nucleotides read TGCAGCGCGCCGGGAAGGGGGACTGAAGCTTTCTTT. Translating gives CSAPGRGTEAFF.